Below, one T cell receptor beta chain is given with its context. The antigen is not known. The sample is drawn from a study of T cell responses to AZD1222 COVID-19 vaccine. The protocol was immunoSEQ multiplex PCR, while the TCRdb copy is restricted to in-frame clones and leaves out a portion. The sample carries roughly 130,000 clones, roughly 85% recorded once. Germline CDR1 KGHDR, CDR2 SFDVKD. CDR3 length: 17 amino acids. V shed 5 bases and J 1 base; nucleotides not matched to a gene: 11. General study findings and limits: Donors skewed white British and female; clonal diversity was possibly underestimated. Seropositivity was recorded at baseline in only a handful of AZD1222 recipients. Receipt of two AZD1222 doses was followed by a rise in Spike-specific TCR breadth and depth.

The chain joins TRBV24-1 to TRBJ2-3, with TRBD2 identical over 7 bases. Material: peripheral blood, obtained on day 0 of AZD1222 vaccination. The TCR was taken from an adult in good health. For the CDR3, the DNA is TGTGCCACCAGTGCCCTTCCGGAGGCGGGGGGCACAGATACGCAGTATTTT. Protein sequence: CATSALPEAGGTDTQYF.